This T cell receptor (beta chain) comes out of a study of T cell responses to AZD1222 COVID-19 vaccine. Produced via immunoSEQ multiplex PCR; TCRdb's table is partial and in-frame only. The repertoire holds 110,000 or so clones, with 88% as singletons. CDR3 length: 21 residues. Germline CDR1 and CDR2: MNHEY and SVGEGT. J lost 5 bases, V lost 0 bases, and 14 bases had no gene match. The rearrangement joins TRBV6-2 or TRBV6-3 to TRBJ2-3; 16 positions agree with TRBD2. The sequence came from an adult in good health. The material sequenced was peripheral blood, taken on day 0 of MenACWY control vaccination. The CDR3, as DNA: TGTGCCAGCAGTTACTCGTCGGGACTAGCGGGAGGGCCCGCCTCAGGAGATACGCAGTATTTT. This gives the protein CASSYSSGLAGGPASGDTQYF.